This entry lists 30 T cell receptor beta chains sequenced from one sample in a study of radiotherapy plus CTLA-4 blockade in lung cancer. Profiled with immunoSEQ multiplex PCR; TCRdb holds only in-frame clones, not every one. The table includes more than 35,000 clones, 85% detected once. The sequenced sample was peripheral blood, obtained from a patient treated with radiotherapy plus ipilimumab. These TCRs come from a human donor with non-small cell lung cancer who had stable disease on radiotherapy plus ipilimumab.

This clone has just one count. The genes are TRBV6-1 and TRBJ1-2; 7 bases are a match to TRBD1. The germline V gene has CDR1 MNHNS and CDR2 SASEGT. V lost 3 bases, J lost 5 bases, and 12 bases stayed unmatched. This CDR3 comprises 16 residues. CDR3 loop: CASSERQGRGLYGYTF. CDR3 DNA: TGTGCCAGCAGTGAGAGACAGGGACGCGGCCTTTATGGCTACACCTTC.

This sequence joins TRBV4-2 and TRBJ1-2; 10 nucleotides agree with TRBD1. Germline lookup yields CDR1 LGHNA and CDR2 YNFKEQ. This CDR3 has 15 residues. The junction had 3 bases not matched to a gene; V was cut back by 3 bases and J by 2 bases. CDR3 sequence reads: CASSHEDRGNYGYTF. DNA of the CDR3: TGTGCCAGCAGCCATGAGGACAGGGGGAACTATGGCTACACCTTC.

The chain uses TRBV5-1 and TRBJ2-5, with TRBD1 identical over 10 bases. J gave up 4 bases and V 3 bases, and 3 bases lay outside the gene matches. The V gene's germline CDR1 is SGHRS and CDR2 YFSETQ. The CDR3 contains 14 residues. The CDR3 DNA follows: TGCGCCAGCAGCTGGGGACAGGGGACAGAGACCCAGTACTTC. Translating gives CASSWGQGTETQYF. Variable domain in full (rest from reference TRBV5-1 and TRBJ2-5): KAGVTQTPRYLIKTRGQQVTLSCSPISGHRSVSWYQQTPGQGLQFLFEYFSETQRNKGNFPGRFSGRQFSNSRSEMNVSTLELGDSALYLCASSWGQGTETQYFGPGTRLLVL.

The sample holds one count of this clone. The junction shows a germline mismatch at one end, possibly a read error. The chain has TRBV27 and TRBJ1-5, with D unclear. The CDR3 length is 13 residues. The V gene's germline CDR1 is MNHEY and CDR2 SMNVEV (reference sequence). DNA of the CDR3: TGTGCCAGCAGTTCCGGGAGGCGTCAGCCCCAGCGTTTT. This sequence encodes CASSSGRRQPQRF.

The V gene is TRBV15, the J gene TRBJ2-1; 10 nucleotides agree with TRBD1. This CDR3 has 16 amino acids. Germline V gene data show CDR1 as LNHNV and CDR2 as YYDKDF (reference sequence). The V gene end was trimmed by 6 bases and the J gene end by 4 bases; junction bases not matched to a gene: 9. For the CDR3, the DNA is TGTGCCACCAGGTCTCTTGGGACAGGGGAATACAATGAGCAGTTCTTC. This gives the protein CATRSLGTGEYNEQFF.

CDR3 in DNA: TGTGCCAGCAGCTTAGAACGGTACGAGCAGTACTTC. Its protein product is CASSLERYEQYF. The chain is built from TRBV7-9 and TRBJ2-7; D unclear. This CDR3 is built from 12 residues. With 1 base removed from V and 4 bases from J, the gap between germline ends came to 5 bases. The germline V gene encodes CDR1 SEHNR and CDR2 FQNEAQ (reference sequence).

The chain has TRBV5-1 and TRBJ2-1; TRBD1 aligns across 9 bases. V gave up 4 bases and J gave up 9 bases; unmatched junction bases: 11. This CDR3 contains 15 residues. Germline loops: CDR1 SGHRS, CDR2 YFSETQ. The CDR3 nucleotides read TGCGCCAGCAGCACCAGACAGGGGGGTCCGACTGAGCAGTTCTTC. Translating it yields CASSTRQGGPTEQFF.

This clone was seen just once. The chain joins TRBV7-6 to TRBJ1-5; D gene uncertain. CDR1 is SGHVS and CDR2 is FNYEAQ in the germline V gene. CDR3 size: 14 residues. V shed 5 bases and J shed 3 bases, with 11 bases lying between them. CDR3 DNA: TGTGCCAGCAGCCTGCGGCTAACCAATCAGCCCCAGCATTTT. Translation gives CASSLRLTNQPQHF.

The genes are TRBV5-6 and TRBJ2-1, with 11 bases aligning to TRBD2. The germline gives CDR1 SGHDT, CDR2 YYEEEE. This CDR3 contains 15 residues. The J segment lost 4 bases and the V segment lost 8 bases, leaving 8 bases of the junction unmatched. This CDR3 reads CASLLGLAAYNEQFF. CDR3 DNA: TGTGCCAGTTTACTGGGACTAGCGGCTTACAATGAGCAGTTCTTC.

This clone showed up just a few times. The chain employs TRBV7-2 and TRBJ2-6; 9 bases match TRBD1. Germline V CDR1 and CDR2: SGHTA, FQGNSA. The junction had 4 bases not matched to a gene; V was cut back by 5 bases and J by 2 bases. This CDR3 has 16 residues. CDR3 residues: CASSRTGGAGANVLTF. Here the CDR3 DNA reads TGTGCCAGCAGCAGAACAGGGGGCGCTGGGGCCAACGTCCTGACTTTC.

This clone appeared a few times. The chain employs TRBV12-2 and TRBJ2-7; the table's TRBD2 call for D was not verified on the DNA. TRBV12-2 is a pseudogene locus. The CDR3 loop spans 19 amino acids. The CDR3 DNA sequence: TGTGCAAGTCGCTTCTCTAATATTAAGAAGGTGAGGGCGACGTGGGAGCAGTACTTC. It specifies CASRFSNIKKVRATWEQYF.

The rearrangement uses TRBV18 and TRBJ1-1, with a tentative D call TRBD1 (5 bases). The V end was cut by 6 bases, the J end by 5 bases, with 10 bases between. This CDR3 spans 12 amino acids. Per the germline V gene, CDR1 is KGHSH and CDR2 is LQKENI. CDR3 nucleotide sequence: TGTGCCAGCTCCGTGGGGGGGACTGAAGCTTTCTTT. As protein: CASSVGGTEAFF.

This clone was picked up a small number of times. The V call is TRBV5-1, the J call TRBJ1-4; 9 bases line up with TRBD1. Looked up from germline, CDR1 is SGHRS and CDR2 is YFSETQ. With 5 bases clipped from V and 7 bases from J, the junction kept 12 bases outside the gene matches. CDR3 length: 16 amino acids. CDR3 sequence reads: CASSSLGDRVLEKLFF. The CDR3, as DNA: TGCGCCAGCAGTTCACTAGGGGACAGGGTGCTTGAAAAACTGTTTTTT.

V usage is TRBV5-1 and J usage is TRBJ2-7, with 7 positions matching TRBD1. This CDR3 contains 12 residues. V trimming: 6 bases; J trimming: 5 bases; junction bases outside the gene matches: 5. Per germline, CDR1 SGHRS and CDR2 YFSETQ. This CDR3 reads CASTGQSDEQYF. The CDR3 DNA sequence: TGCGCCAGCACGGGACAGAGCGACGAGCAGTACTTC.

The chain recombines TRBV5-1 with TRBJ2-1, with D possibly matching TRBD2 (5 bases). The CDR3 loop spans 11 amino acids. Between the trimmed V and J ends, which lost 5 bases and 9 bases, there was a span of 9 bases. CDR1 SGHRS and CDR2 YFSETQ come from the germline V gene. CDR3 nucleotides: TGCGCCAGCAGTTACAGCGGTGAGCAGTTCTTC. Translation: CASSYSGEQFF.

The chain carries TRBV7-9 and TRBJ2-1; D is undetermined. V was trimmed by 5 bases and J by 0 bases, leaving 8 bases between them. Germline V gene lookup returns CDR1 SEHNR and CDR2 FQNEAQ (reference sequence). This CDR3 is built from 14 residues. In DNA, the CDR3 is TGTGCCAGCAGCCGTCTCAGCTCCTACAATGAGCAGTTCTTC. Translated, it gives CASSRLSSYNEQFF.

In DNA, the CDR3 is TGCGCCAGCAGTGAGACCAGCTCAGGGCAAGAGACCCAGTACTTC. The encoded protein is CASSETSSGQETQYF. V gene TRBV10-1 combines with J gene TRBJ2-5; maybe TRBD1 (5 bases). The germline V and J ends were trimmed by 2 bases and 2 bases, with 12 bases remaining between them. The CDR3 is 15 residues long. CDR1 is WNHNN, CDR2 SYGVQD, per germline (reference sequence).

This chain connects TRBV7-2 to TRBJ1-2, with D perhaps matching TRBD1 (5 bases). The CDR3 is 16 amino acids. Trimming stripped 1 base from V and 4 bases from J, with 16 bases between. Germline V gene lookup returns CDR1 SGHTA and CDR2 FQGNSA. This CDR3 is CASSLVAGSDAYGYTF. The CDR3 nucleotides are TGTGCCAGCAGCTTAGTCGCAGGGTCCGACGCCTATGGCTACACCTTC.

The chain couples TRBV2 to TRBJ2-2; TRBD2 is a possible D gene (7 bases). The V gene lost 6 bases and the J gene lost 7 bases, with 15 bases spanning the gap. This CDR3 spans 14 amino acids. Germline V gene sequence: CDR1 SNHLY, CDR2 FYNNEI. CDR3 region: CASRGGTFDGELFF. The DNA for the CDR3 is TGTGCCAGCAGGGGAGGGACATTTGACGGGGAGCTGTTTTTT.

CDR3 sequence: CASSLAGLAGHEQFF. In DNA, the CDR3 is TGTGCCAGCAGCTTAGCGGGACTAGCAGGCCATGAGCAGTTCTTC. The V gene is TRBV7-2, the J gene TRBJ2-1, with 9 bases that match TRBD2. The CDR3 is 15 amino acids. Germline CDR1 SGHTA, CDR2 FQGNSA. V was pared by 0 bases and J by 8 bases, with 5 bases of the junction left unmatched.

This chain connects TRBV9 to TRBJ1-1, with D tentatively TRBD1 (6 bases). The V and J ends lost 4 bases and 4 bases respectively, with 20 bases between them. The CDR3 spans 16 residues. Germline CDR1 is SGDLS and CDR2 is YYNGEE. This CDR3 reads CASSRPSGQPGTEAFF. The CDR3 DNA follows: TGTGCCAGCAGCAGGCCCTCCGGACAGCCGGGCACTGAAGCTTTCTTT.

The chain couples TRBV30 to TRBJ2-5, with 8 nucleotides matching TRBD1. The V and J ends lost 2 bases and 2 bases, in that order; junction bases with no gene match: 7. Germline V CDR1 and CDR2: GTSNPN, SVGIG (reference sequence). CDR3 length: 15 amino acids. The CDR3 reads CAWSYDRGSQETQYF. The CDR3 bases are TGTGCCTGGAGTTATGACAGGGGTTCACAAGAGACCCAGTACTTC.

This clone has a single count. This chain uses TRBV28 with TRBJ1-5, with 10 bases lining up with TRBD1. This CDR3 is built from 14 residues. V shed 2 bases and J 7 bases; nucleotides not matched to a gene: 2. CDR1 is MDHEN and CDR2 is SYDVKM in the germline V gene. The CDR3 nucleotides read TGTGCCAGCAGTTTAGGGACAGGGGTACAGCCCCAGCATTTT. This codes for CASSLGTGVQPQHF.

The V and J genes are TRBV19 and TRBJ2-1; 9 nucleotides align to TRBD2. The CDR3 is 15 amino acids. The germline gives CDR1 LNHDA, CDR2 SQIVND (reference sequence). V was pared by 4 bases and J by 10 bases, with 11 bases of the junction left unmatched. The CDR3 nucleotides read TGTGCCAGTAGTAGACTAGCGGACATTCCCAGGGAGCAGTTCTTC. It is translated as CASSRLADIPREQFF.

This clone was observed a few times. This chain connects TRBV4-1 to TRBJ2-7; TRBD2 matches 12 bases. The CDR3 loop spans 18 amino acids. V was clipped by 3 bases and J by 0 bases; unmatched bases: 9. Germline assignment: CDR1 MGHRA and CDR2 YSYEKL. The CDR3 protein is CASSHIGLAGRGSYEQYF. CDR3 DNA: TGCGCCAGCAGCCACATCGGACTAGCGGGAAGGGGCTCCTACGAGCAGTACTTC.

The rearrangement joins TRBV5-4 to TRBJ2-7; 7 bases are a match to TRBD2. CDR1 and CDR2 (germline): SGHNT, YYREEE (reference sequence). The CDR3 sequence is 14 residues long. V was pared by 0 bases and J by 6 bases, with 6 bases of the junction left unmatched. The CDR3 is CASSLAGRGSEQYF. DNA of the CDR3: TGTGCCAGCAGCTTGGCGGGGAGGGGCTCCGAGCAGTACTTC.

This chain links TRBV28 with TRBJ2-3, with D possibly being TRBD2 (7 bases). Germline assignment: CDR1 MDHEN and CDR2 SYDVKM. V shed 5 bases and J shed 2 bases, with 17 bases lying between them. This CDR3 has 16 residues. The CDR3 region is CASSPQGRGNTDTQYF. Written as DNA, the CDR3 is TGTGCCAGCAGTCCCCAGGGGCGGGGGAACACAGATACGCAGTATTTT.

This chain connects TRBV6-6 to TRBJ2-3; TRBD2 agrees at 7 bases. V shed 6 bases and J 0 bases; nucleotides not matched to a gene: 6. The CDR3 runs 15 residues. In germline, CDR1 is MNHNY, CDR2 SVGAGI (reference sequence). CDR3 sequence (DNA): TGTGCCAGCAGCCTTAAGCGGGGTAGCACAGATACGCAGTATTTT. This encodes CASSLKRGSTDTQYF.

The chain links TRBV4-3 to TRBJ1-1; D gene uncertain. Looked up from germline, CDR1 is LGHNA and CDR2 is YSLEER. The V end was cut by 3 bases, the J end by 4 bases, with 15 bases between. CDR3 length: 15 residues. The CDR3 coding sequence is TGCGCCAGCAGCCAGGAGATTGAACCTTTCACTGAAGCTTTCTTT. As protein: CASSQEIEPFTEAFF.

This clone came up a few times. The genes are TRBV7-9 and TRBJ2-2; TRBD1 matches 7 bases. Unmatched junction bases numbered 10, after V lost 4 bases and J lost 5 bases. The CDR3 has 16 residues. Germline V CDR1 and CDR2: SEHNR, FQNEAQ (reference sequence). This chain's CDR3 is CASSSGRGIRTGELFF. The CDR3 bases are TGTGCCAGCAGCTCGGGCAGGGGGATAAGGACCGGGGAGCTGTTTTTT. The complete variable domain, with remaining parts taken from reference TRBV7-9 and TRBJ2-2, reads DTGVSQNPRHKITKRGQNVTFRCDPISEHNRLYWYRQTLGQGPEFLTYFQNEAQLEKSRLLSDRFSAERPKGSFSTLEIQRTEQGDSAMYLCASSSGRGIRTGELFFGEGSRLTVL.